These T cell receptor beta chains were read from a single sample in a study of blood T cell repertoires in COVID-19. TCRdb's copy holds only in-frame clones and misses some; the assay was immunoSEQ multiplex PCR. Of about 74,000 clones in the sample, roughly 81% were seen once. The sample was peripheral blood. Receptors originate from a man aged 65 to 85 with acute or convalescent COVID-19. CDR3s include the opening cysteine and the closing phenylalanine or tryptophan. The order of the fields is D gene, clone size, J gene, V gene, CDR3 DNA, CDR3 protein. D genes are given only for firm matches. A clone size is listed for some rows: how often the clone was seen (once, few, many), or a class if it is expanded.

>-|-|TRBJ1-6|TRBV11-2
TGTGCCAGCAGCTTAGGGCAGGGCGTTTCACCCCTCCACTTT
CASSLGQGVSPLHF
>-|-|TRBJ2-1|TRBV4-2
TGTGCCAGCAGCCAAGATATAGTTTTTGAGCAGTTCTTC
CASSQDIVFEQFF
>TRBD1|-|TRBJ2-1|TRBV10-3
TGTGCCATCAGGAGGGACAGGGGAAACAATGAGCAGTTCTTC
CAIRRDRGNNEQFF
>-|few|TRBJ2-2|TRBV24-1
TGTGCCACCAGTGATTTGTTGCGCGGAGCGGACACCGGGGAGCTGTTTTTT
CATSDLLRGADTGELFF
>-|-|TRBJ1-1|TRBV12-5
TGTGCTAGTGGACGAAGAGAGACTGAAGCTTTCTTT
CASGRRETEAFF
>-|-|TRBJ1-1|TRBV7-3
TGTGCCAGCAGCTTAAAAGGGGTAACCACTGAAGCTTTCTTT
CASSLKGVTTEAFF
>TRBD2|-|TRBJ2-7|TRBV7-8
TGTGCCAGCAGCTTTATTAGCGGGAACTACGAGCAGTACTTC
CASSFISGNYEQYF
>TRBD1|once|TRBJ2-6|TRBV6-2/TRBV6-3
TGTGCCAGCAGTTACTCGATGGGGACAGGGGCTCTCTCTGGGGCCAACGTCCTGACTTTC
CASSYSMGTGALSGANVLTF
>TRBD2|-|TRBJ2-7|TRBV19
TGTGCCAGTAGTGTATTAGCGGGGGACTCCTACGAGCAGTACTTC
CASSVLAGDSYEQYF
>-|-|TRBJ2-2|TRBV5-1
TGCGCCAGCAGCACACAGATGATTAACACCGGGGAGCTGTTTTTT
CASSTQMINTGELFF
>-|-|TRBJ2-3|TRBV2
TGTGCCAGCAGCGACAGTTATACGCAGTATTTT
CASSDSYTQYF
>-|-|TRBJ1-2|TRBV6-2/TRBV6-3
TGTGCCAGCAGCCGTGGGGCCGACCTCTATGGCTACACCTTC
CASSRGADLYGYTF
>TRBD1|-|TRBJ2-1|TRBV5-1
TGCGCCAGCAGCATCACAGGGGGGTACAATGAGCAGTTCTTC
CASSITGGYNEQFF
>TRBD2|-|TRBJ2-7|TRBV7-2
TGTGCCAGCAGCTTTTGGCTAGCGGGGGGTAGATACGAGCAGTACTTC
CASSFWLAGGRYEQYF
>-|-|TRBJ2-2|TRBV7-2
TGTGCCAGCAGCTTAATTTTCCAGGGGGAGCTGTTTTTT
CASSLIFQGELFF
>TRBD2|-|TRBJ2-5|TRBV24-1
TGTGCCACCAGTGTTAGCGGGAGCGAGACCCAGTACTTC
CATSVSGSETQYF